The 32 T cell receptor beta chains given below trace back to one sample, sequenced in a study of cytomegalovirus exposure and HLA in healthy donors. With 60 Vbeta and 13 Jbeta primers, the PCR was carried out. TCRdb's table, derived via immunoSEQ multiplex PCR, lists solely in-frame clones and lacks some. This listing includes tens of thousands of clones. The sample was PBMCs. Receptors were obtained from a man between 18 and 35 years old in good health and CMV-seropositive.

The rearrangement joins TRBV7-8 to TRBJ2-5; tentatively, D is TRBD1 (5 bases). V was clipped by 3 bases and J by 5 bases, with 22 bases between them. Germline CDR1 reads SGHVS; CDR2 reads FQNEAQ. The CDR3 runs 17 residues. The chain's CDR3 is CASSFNVRGTRRETQYF. The DNA of the CDR3 is TGTGCCAGCAGCTTCAATGTTAGGGGCACCCGAAGGGAGACCCAGTACTTC.

The V call is TRBV6-5, the J call TRBJ2-7, with D perhaps matching TRBD1 (5 bases). CDR1 is MNHEY, CDR2 SVGAGI, per germline. The CDR3 loop spans 13 amino acids. V was shortened by 8 bases and J by 3 bases, with 14 bases between the two germline ends. The CDR3 DNA follows: TGTGCCAGCGGAAGACAGTCCTACTACGAGCAGTACTTC. This gives the protein CASGRQSYYEQYF.

The CDR3 DNA follows: TGTGCCAGCAGAGGAGAGTCGGCCGGCGAGCAGTACTTC. It encodes CASRGESAGEQYF. The chain employs TRBV13 and TRBJ2-7; D is unresolved. Trimming stripped 6 bases from V and 6 bases from J, with 15 bases between. The V gene's germline CDR1 is PRHDT and CDR2 FYEKMQ (reference sequence). The CDR3 runs to 13 residues.

This sequence joins TRBV15 and TRBJ2-1; tentative D call: TRBD1 (5 bases). This CDR3 is 14 amino acids long. Trimming removed 0 bases from V and 9 bases from J, with 12 bases in between. CDR1 is LNHNV and CDR2 is YYDKDF in the germline V gene (reference sequence). This CDR3 reads CATSREKFRGEQFF. Written as DNA, the CDR3 is TGTGCCACCAGCAGAGAAAAATTTAGGGGTGAGCAGTTCTTC. Full variable domain (remainder filled in from reference TRBV15 and TRBJ2-1): DAMVIQNPRYQVTQFGKPVTLSCSQTLNHNVMYWYQQKSSQAPKLLFHYYDKDFNNEADTPDNFQSRRPNTSFCFLDIRSPGLGDTAMYLCATSREKFRGEQFFGPGTRLTVL.

The chain joins TRBV11-2 to TRBJ2-5; 9 nucleotides match TRBD2. Trimming cost V 3 bases and J 5 bases; bases outside gene matches: 4. CDR1 is SGHAT, CDR2 FQNNGV, per germline. The CDR3 runs 14 residues. This CDR3 is CASSLASGVETQYF. The DNA for the CDR3 is TGTGCCAGCAGCTTGGCTAGCGGGGTGGAGACCCAGTACTTC. Complete variable domain (other parts from reference TRBV11-2 and TRBJ2-5): EAGVAQSPRYKIIEKRQSVAFWCNPISGHATLYWYQQILGQGPKLLIQFQNNGVVDDSQLPKDRFSAERLKGVDSTLKIQPAKLEDSAVYLCASSLASGVETQYFGPGTRLLVL.

The chain joins TRBV25-1 to TRBJ2-5; 10 bases agree with TRBD1. After removal of 5 bases from V and 5 bases from J, the junction contained 8 bases not matched to a gene. The CDR3 length is 15 residues. Germline-derived CDR1 and CDR2 are MGHDK and SYGVNS. The CDR3 DNA reads TGTGCCAGCAGTACGGGACAGGGGTATAGGGAGACCCAGTACTTC. Encoded protein: CASSTGQGYRETQYF.

The rearrangement uses TRBV28 and TRBJ1-6; 7 bases line up with TRBD1. CDR1 MDHEN and CDR2 SYDVKM come from the germline V gene. Trimming took 5 bases from V and 10 from J; bases not matched to a gene: 8. The CDR3 consists of 14 residues. DNA for the CDR3: TGTGCCAGCAGTCAGCGACAGGGAGGATCACCCCTCCACTTT. This gives the protein CASSQRQGGSPLHF.

The V and J genes are TRBV2 and TRBJ1-4, with 7 bases fitting TRBD1. With 6 bases clipped from V and 5 bases from J, the junction kept 9 bases outside the gene matches. The V gene's germline CDR1 is SNHLY and CDR2 FYNNEI. This CDR3 contains 15 residues. CDR3 amino acids: CASRVGQAENEKLFF. Written as DNA, the CDR3 is TGTGCCAGCAGGGTCGGACAGGCCGAGAATGAAAAACTGTTTTTT.

The chain carries TRBV18 and TRBJ1-1, with D perhaps TRBD1 (6 bases). The CDR3 is made up of 15 amino acids. V was clipped by 2 bases and J by 5 bases, with 15 bases between them. The germline V gene has CDR1 KGHSH and CDR2 LQKENI. The CDR3 bases are TGTGCCAGCTCACCATGGGACGGGAGGGGGACTGAAGCTTTCTTT. Translated: CASSPWDGRGTEAFF.

This sequence joins TRBV7-2 and TRBJ1-1; D not certain. Germline loops: CDR1 SGHTA, CDR2 FQGNSA. The CDR3 is 13 amino acids. Trimming removed 4 bases from V and 5 bases from J, with 11 bases in between. The CDR3 sequence: CASSWGGGTEAFF. The CDR3, as DNA: TGTGCCAGCAGCTGGGGTGGAGGGACTGAAGCTTTCTTT.

The J gene is TRBJ2-3, the V gene TRBV9; no clear D. This CDR3 spans 17 amino acids. CDR1 is SGDLS and CDR2 is YYNGEE in the germline V gene. The V end was cut by 0 bases, the J end by 1 base, with 15 bases between. CDR3 DNA: TGTGCCAGCAGCGTAGGCGGTAGTATTACCCGCACAGATACGCAGTATTTT. Protein product: CASSVGGSITRTDTQYF. Together with reference TRBV9 and TRBJ2-3, the CDR3 gives the full variable domain: DSGVTQTPKHLITATGQRVTLRCSPRSGDLSVYWYQQSLDQGLQFLIQYYNGEERAKGNILERFSAQQFPDLHSELNLSSLELGDSALYFCASSVGGSITRTDTQYFGPGTRLTVL.

The rearrangement links TRBV29-1 to TRBJ2-7; perhaps TRBD2 as D (5 bases). V was pared by 0 bases and J by 2 bases, with 14 bases between. This CDR3 has 15 residues. Germline V gene sequence: CDR1 SQVTM, CDR2 ANQGSEA. The CDR3 sequence: CSVEERTRGAYEQYF. The CDR3 DNA reads as TGCAGCGTTGAAGAAAGGACCCGGGGAGCCTACGAGCAGTACTTC.

V usage is TRBV27 and J usage is TRBJ2-3; 8 bases fit TRBD2. This CDR3 comprises 16 residues. Unmatched junction bases numbered 7, after V lost 4 bases and J lost 1 base. CDR1 MNHEY and CDR2 SMNVEV come from the germline V gene (reference sequence). This CDR3 is CASSYKLAARTDTQYF. The CDR3 nucleotides read TGTGCCAGCAGTTATAAACTAGCGGCCCGCACAGATACGCAGTATTTT.

This chain uses TRBV2 with TRBJ1-1; 9 positions match TRBD1. CDR1 SNHLY and CDR2 FYNNEI come from the germline V gene. CDR3 length: 15 residues. Trimming at V came to 3 bases and at J to 7 bases, leaving 9 bases not matched to a gene. CDR3 DNA sequence: TGTGCCAGCAGTGATTGGCTGGGACAGGGTGATGAAGCTTTCTTT. This codes for CASSDWLGQGDEAFF.

The chain recombines TRBV4-2 with TRBJ2-7; tentative D call: TRBD1 (5 bases). The length of the CDR3 is 17 residues. Trimming took off 1 base at V and 2 bases at J, with 18 bases between the two ends. The germline V gene has CDR1 LGHNA and CDR2 YNFKEQ. In DNA form, the CDR3 reads TGTGCCAGCAGCCAAGTCGGTAGGGGTCCTAAGACCTACGAGCAGTACTTC. Its protein product is CASSQVGRGPKTYEQYF.

The gene calls are TRBV9 and TRBJ2-3; perhaps TRBD1 as D (7 bases). With 3 bases removed from V and 7 bases from J, the gap between germline ends came to 12 bases. Germline V gives CDR1 SGDLS, CDR2 YYNGEE. The CDR3 is 13 residues long. The CDR3 reads CASSGQGGHTQYF. The CDR3, as DNA: TGTGCCAGCAGCGGGCAGGGGGGACATACGCAGTATTTT.

This sequence joins TRBV28 and TRBJ1-5; D gene uncertain. The CDR3 has 18 residues. Looked up from germline, CDR1 is MDHEN and CDR2 is SYDVKM. V was clipped by 0 bases and J by 0 bases, with 15 bases between them. For the CDR3, the DNA is TGTGCCAGCAGTTTATGGAGGAGGGTCCATTATAGCAATCAGCCCCAGCATTTT. Translation gives CASSLWRRVHYSNQPQHF.

The J gene is TRBJ1-2, the V gene TRBV28; 8 nucleotides agree with TRBD1. This CDR3 comprises 15 residues. The ends lost 7 bases at V and 3 bases at J; junction bases unmatched: 10. In germline, CDR1 is MDHEN, CDR2 SYDVKM. The CDR3, as DNA: TGTGCCAGCACCTCAGGAGGGACAGGAGACTATGGCTACACCTTC. Translated: CASTSGGTGDYGYTF.

The V and J genes are TRBV5-1 and TRBJ2-3; no clear D. The germline gives CDR1 SGHRS, CDR2 YFSETQ. The CDR3 runs to 15 residues. Deletions cut 2 bases from V and 0 bases from J, with 10 bases between. In DNA, the CDR3 is TGCGCCAGCAGCTTCACATTTCCCAGCACAGATACGCAGTATTTT. Translated, it gives CASSFTFPSTDTQYF. Full variable domain (rest looked up from reference TRBV5-1 and TRBJ2-3): KAGVTQTPRYLIKTRGQQVTLSCSPISGHRSVSWYQQTPGQGLQFLFEYFSETQRNKGNFPGRFSGRQFSNSRSEMNVSTLELGDSALYLCASSFTFPSTDTQYFGPGTRLTVL.

In DNA form, the CDR3 reads TGTGCCAGCAGTCCCGGGACTAGCGGCTTAAATGAGCAGTTCTTC. Its translation is CASSPGTSGLNEQFF. The V call is TRBV28, the J call TRBJ2-1; 11 nucleotides line up with TRBD2. V trimming: 5 bases; J trimming: 7 bases; junction bases outside the gene matches: 7. This CDR3 comprises 15 residues. Germline V gene data show CDR1 as MDHEN and CDR2 as SYDVKM.

The chain links TRBV27 to TRBJ2-3, with 9 bases identical to TRBD2. Germline V gene lookup returns CDR1 MNHEY and CDR2 SMNVEV (reference sequence). This CDR3 comprises 17 residues. Trimming cost V 4 bases and J 4 bases; bases outside gene matches: 12. CDR3 coding DNA: TGTGCCAGCAGTTCTCCTATAGCGGGAGAAAAGGCAGATACGCAGTATTTT. Amino acid sequence: CASSSPIAGEKADTQYF.

DNA of the CDR3: TGTGCCAGCAGCTTAGATCGTGTCGGGAGCTATAATTCACCCCTCCACTTT. Encoded protein: CASSLDRVGSYNSPLHF. The V and J genes are TRBV11-2 and TRBJ1-6, with D unresolved. Germline lookup yields CDR1 SGHAT and CDR2 FQNNGV. Trimming removed 0 bases from V and 3 bases from J, with 12 bases in between. There are 17 residues in the CDR3.

The chain carries TRBV9 and TRBJ2-7, with D possibly TRBD2 on 5 matching bases. CDR3 length equals 14 residues. Germline CDR1 and CDR2: SGDLS and YYNGEE. V lost 0 bases to trimming and J lost 4 bases, with 11 bases between them. The CDR3 here is CASSVDRGRYEQYF. The DNA for the CDR3 is TGTGCCAGCAGCGTAGATCGGGGTAGATACGAGCAGTACTTC.

This chain uses TRBV19 with TRBJ1-5; TRBD1 aligns across 10 bases. J lost 4 bases, V lost 5 bases, and 5 bases had no gene match. Per germline, CDR1 LNHDA and CDR2 SQIVND (reference sequence). This CDR3 is 15 amino acids long. Here the CDR3 reads CASSPWTGGNQPQHF. The DNA for the CDR3 is TGTGCCAGTAGTCCCTGGACAGGGGGGAATCAGCCCCAGCATTTT.

The chain combines TRBV15 with TRBJ2-1; 9 bases are shared with TRBD2. Germline V gives CDR1 LNHNV, CDR2 YYDKDF (reference sequence). This CDR3 has 20 amino acids. J lost 6 bases, V lost 0 bases, and 18 bases had no gene match. The CDR3, as DNA: TGTGCCACCAGCAGAGAGAAGTGGGAAAAACTAGCGGGTGGCGTCAATGAGCAGTTCTTC. This gives the protein CATSREKWEKLAGGVNEQFF.

The rearrangement uses TRBV19 and TRBJ2-2; TRBD2 agrees at 7 bases. J was trimmed by 3 bases and V by 4 bases; bases with no gene match: 5. Germline CDR1 is LNHDA and CDR2 is SQIVND (reference sequence). The CDR3 is 15 amino acids. CDR3 sequence: CASSTGRADTGELFF. The CDR3, as DNA: TGTGCCAGTAGTACGGGGAGGGCCGACACCGGGGAGCTGTTTTTT. Full variable domain (remainder filled in from reference TRBV19 and TRBJ2-2): DGGITQSPKYLFRKEGQNVTLSCEQNLNHDAMYWYRQDPGQGLRLIYYSQIVNDFQKGDIAEGYSVSREKKESFPLTVTSAQKNPTAFYLCASSTGRADTGELFFGEGSRLTVL.

This chain connects TRBV2 to TRBJ2-7, with D possibly TRBD2 on 7 matching bases. The germline V gene encodes CDR1 SNHLY and CDR2 FYNNEI. This CDR3 contains 13 residues. V lost 7 bases to trimming and J lost 6 bases, with 16 bases between them. CDR3: CASTARGRREQYF. CDR3 DNA sequence: TGTGCCAGCACCGCGCGGGGGCGTCGCGAGCAGTACTTC. Supplemented by reference TRBV2 and TRBJ2-7, the full variable domain reads EPEVTQTPSHQVTQMGQEVILRCVPISNHLYFYWYRQILGQKVEFLVSFYNNEISEKSEIFDDQFSVERPDGSNFTLKIRSTKLEDSAMYFCASTARGRREQYFGPGTRLTVT.

For this clone: The sample has other DNA sequences that encode this CDR3 too. This chain joins TRBV6-1 and TRBJ2-5, with D possibly matching TRBD1 (6 bases). The V gene's germline CDR1 is MNHNS and CDR2 SASEGT. The CDR3 is made up of 15 amino acids. Trimming shortened V by 10 bases and J by 5 bases, and 23 bases separated the two germline ends. CDR3 protein: CATEDLGGSGETQYF. DNA for the CDR3: TGTGCCACAGAAGATCTTGGGGGCTCTGGGGAGACCCAGTACTTC.

The V gene is TRBV5-4, the J gene TRBJ2-5; 14 positions match TRBD2. Germline CDR1 SGHNT, CDR2 YYREEE (reference sequence). The CDR3 covers 17 residues. J gave up 6 bases and V 3 bases, and 10 bases lay outside the gene matches. In DNA form, the CDR3 reads TGTGCCAGCAGCTCGGGACTAGCGGGAGCATCCCCACAGACCCAGTACTTC. It translates to CASSSGLAGASPQTQYF.

The rearrangement joins TRBV5-4 to TRBJ2-1; the D is unclear. V lost 0 bases to trimming and J lost 0 bases, with 4 bases between them. The length of the CDR3 is 14 residues. Germline values: CDR1 SGHNT, CDR2 YYREEE (reference sequence). The CDR3 DNA is TGTGCCAGCAGCTTGGCAAACTCCTACAATGAGCAGTTCTTC. Its protein is CASSLANSYNEQFF.

The chain recombines TRBV6-5 with TRBJ1-1; TRBD1 matches 10 bases. In germline, CDR1 is MNHEY, CDR2 SVGAGI. Trimming took 5 bases from V and 11 from J; bases not matched to a gene: 5. This CDR3 has 12 amino acids. CDR3 coding DNA: TGTGCCAGCAGTAGAGGGACAGGGGTGGCTTTCTTT. Translated, it gives CASSRGTGVAFF.

The chain employs TRBV5-1 and TRBJ1-1, with D hard to call. The CDR3 is 13 residues long. CDR1 is SGHRS, CDR2 YFSETQ, per germline. The ends were cut back, 1 base at V and 0 bases at J, with 4 bases in the middle. The CDR3 loop is CASSLFMNTEAFF. CDR3 DNA sequence: TGCGCCAGCAGCTTGTTCATGAACACTGAAGCTTTCTTT.